This T cell receptor beta chain came from a study of T cells in Graves' hyperthyroidism and ophthalmopathy. CDR1 is SGHRS, CDR2 YFSETQ, per germline. V trimming: 5 bases; J trimming: 4 bases; junction bases outside the gene matches: 2. The CDR3 spans 13 residues. This clonotype was picked up many times. From RNA transcripts, TCR beta CDR3 regions were amplified. A set of HTBI primers served as the primers for a first-round RT-PCR of the TCR CDR3. TCRdb reprocessed the multiplex PCR reads via MiXCR and lists one record per CDR3 protein. The data show a few hundred thousand distinct CDR3 sequences, approximately 15% seen once.

Sequencing was carried out using blood. The receptor was isolated from a woman aged 40-49 years with Graves' ophthalmopathy. The V gene is TRBV5-1, the J gene TRBJ2-1; the match to TRBD1 covers 8 bases. CDR3 DNA sequence: TGCGCCAGCAGGGGACAGGTATACAATGAGCAGTTCTTC. Its protein product is CASRGQVYNEQFF.